This T cell receptor beta chain was recorded in a study of cytomegalovirus exposure and HLA in healthy donors. Study-level findings and limits: Per published accounts, TCR beta sequences correctly predicted the HLA-A and HLA-B alleles of most subjects. Later on, an analysis showed TCR association rates differing by HLA locus, with DRB1 the most and HLA-C the fewest. Several of the most significant clusters appeared, in a later analysis, to be linked to common viral pathogens.

Both 60 Vbeta primers and 13 Jbeta primers went into the PCR. Using immunoSEQ multiplex PCR, the repertoire was profiled, and TCRdb retains in-frame clones only, with some absent. Of over 130,000 clones listed, roughly 80% are singletons. This clone was seen just once. Its antigen is unidentified. Germline trimming cut 5 bases from V and 5 bases from J; bases unmatched to any gene: 8. The V gene's germline CDR1 is WSHSY and CDR2 SAAADI. The CDR3 is made up of 14 amino acids. Source material: PBMCs. This rearrangement joins TRBV10-2 to TRBJ2-5; 7 bases line up with TRBD2. The sequence derives from a female donor in good health and CMV-seronegative. Here the CDR3 reads CASSSGTIGETQYF. In DNA form, the CDR3 reads TGCGCCAGCAGTTCCGGGACTATAGGGGAGACCCAGTACTTC.